Each of the 16 T cell receptor beta chains below was sequenced from the same sample in a study of blood T cell repertoires in COVID-19. Profiled with immunoSEQ multiplex PCR; TCRdb holds only in-frame clones, not every one. The sample contains 150,000 to 200,000 clones, about 88% of which appear only once. Sequenced material: peripheral blood. Every receptor here comes from a woman of 80 years or more with COVID-19, enrolled during active disease.

The chain links TRBV28 to TRBJ1-2; TRBD1 matches 9 bases. Per germline, CDR1 MDHEN and CDR2 SYDVKM. The junction had 4 bases not matched to a gene; V was cut back by 6 bases and J by 8 bases. CDR3 length equals 12 residues. CDR3 bases: TGTGCCAGCAGGGGACAGGGCCCCGGCTACACCTTC. The encoded protein is CASRGQGPGYTF.

This clone was seen once. The chain has TRBV19 and TRBJ1-1; possible D gene TRBD1, 5 bases. Germline-derived CDR1 and CDR2 are LNHDA and SQIVND (reference sequence). The CDR3 contains 15 residues. The V and J ends lost 5 bases and 5 bases respectively, with 18 bases between them. This chain's CDR3 is CASSRQGGLGTEAFF. DNA for the CDR3: TGTGCCAGTAGTCGTCAGGGAGGGTTGGGAACTGAAGCTTTCTTT.

The chain couples TRBV28 to TRBJ1-2; 9 bases fit TRBD1. V was clipped by 2 bases and J by 2 bases; unmatched bases: 6. Per germline, CDR1 MDHEN and CDR2 SYDVKM. The CDR3 totals 16 residues. The chain's CDR3 is CASSLSHRGQNYGYTF. Here the CDR3 DNA reads TGTGCCAGCAGTTTAAGCCACAGGGGGCAAAACTATGGCTACACCTTC.

The rearrangement joins TRBV14 to TRBJ1-3; 7 bases align to TRBD1. The CDR3 is 16 amino acids. The ends lost 3 bases at V and 2 bases at J; junction bases unmatched: 7. Per the germline V gene, CDR1 is SGHDN and CDR2 is FVKESK. The CDR3, as DNA: TGTGCCAGCAGCCAGGGCACGACAGGGCCTGGAAACACCATATATTTT. This sequence encodes CASSQGTTGPGNTIYF.

This clone has more than one count but fewer than ten. The J gene is TRBJ1-2, the V gene TRBV23-1, with D perhaps matching TRBD1 (5 bases). TRBV23-1 has ORF status, its function being uncertain. The CDR3 consists of 15 residues. The V and J ends lost 0 bases and 2 bases respectively, with 10 bases between them. As DNA, the CDR3 is TGCGCCAGCAGTCAATCATTGGGGGGGAACTATGGCTACACCTTC. This encodes CASSQSLGGNYGYTF.

The rearrangement uses TRBV19 and TRBJ1-5, with 8 nucleotides matching TRBD1. Unmatched junction bases numbered 8, after V lost 7 bases and J lost 6 bases. The CDR3 spans 14 residues. Germline V lookup: CDR1 LNHDA, CDR2 SQIVND (reference sequence). CDR3 coding DNA: TGTGCCAGTACCTCGACAGGGGCGGGTCAGCCCCAGCATTTT. It codes for CASTSTGAGQPQHF.

J is TRBJ2-7 and V is TRBV11-2, with 7 bases lining up with TRBD1. This CDR3 is built from 15 residues. Germline CDR1 reads SGHAT; CDR2 reads FQNNGV. J gave up 4 bases and V 5 bases, and 11 bases lay outside the gene matches. The CDR3 sequence: CASSAYRGAWYEQYF. The CDR3 bases are TGTGCCAGCAGCGCCTACAGGGGCGCTTGGTACGAGCAGTACTTC.

To note about this clone: A read error may account for a junction end that differs from germline. V is TRBV7-9 and J is TRBJ2-1, with a tentative D call TRBD2 (5 bases). Germline V gene lookup returns CDR1 SEHNR and CDR2 FQNEAQ (reference sequence). This CDR3 comprises 12 residues. CDR3 sequence (DNA): TGTGCCAGCAGCGATTTGGGGAGTGAGAAGTTCTTC. Translating gives CASSDLGSEKFF.

The sample holds a few counts of this clone. The rearrangement links TRBV5-1 to TRBJ1-2; 7 nucleotides match TRBD1. The junction had 9 bases not matched to a gene; V was cut back by 4 bases and J by 0 bases. CDR1 is SGHRS and CDR2 is YFSETQ in the germline V gene. CDR3 length equals 16 residues. The DNA of the CDR3 is TGCGCCAGCAGCCCAGCCGGGACAGTCTCTAACTATGGCTACACCTTC. Its protein product is CASSPAGTVSNYGYTF.

The chain links TRBV28 to TRBJ2-1; 16 bases map to TRBD2. The V gene's germline CDR1 is MDHEN and CDR2 SYDVKM. The CDR3 consists of 17 residues. V gave up 7 bases and J gave up 10 bases; unmatched junction bases: 13. CDR3 residues: CASNNPGLAGGPREQFF. The CDR3, as DNA: TGTGCCAGCAACAATCCGGGACTAGCGGGAGGGCCTCGGGAGCAGTTCTTC.

This clone was seen once. The J gene is TRBJ2-3, the V gene TRBV20-1; TRBD2 aligns across 10 bases. The CDR3 sequence is 17 residues long. Germline lookup yields CDR1 DFQATT and CDR2 SNEGSKA (reference sequence). V was pared by 3 bases and J by 2 bases, with 11 bases of the junction left unmatched. CDR3 sequence (DNA): TGCAGTGCTAGTTTTTTACCGACTAGCGGGTTCACAGATACGCAGTATTTT. It translates to CSASFLPTSGFTDTQYF.

This clone was recorded a few times. The chain combines TRBV5-4 with TRBJ2-3, with a tentative D call TRBD2 (6 bases). Looked up from germline, CDR1 is SGHNT and CDR2 is YYREEE (reference sequence). V was pared by 3 bases and J by 2 bases, with 22 bases between. The CDR3 consists of 18 residues. The CDR3 DNA is TGTGCCAGCAGCTACGACACCTTCTTGGGAGGACTCACAGATACGCAGTATTTT. It specifies CASSYDTFLGGLTDTQYF.

This clone is a singleton in its sample. J is TRBJ1-2 and V is TRBV7-2; the D is unclear. The germline V gene has CDR1 SGHTA and CDR2 FQGNSA. The CDR3 is 11 amino acids. The V end was cut by 5 bases, the J end by 7 bases, with 8 bases between. The CDR3 spells CASSPDVGYTF. CDR3 coding DNA: TGTGCCAGCAGCCCAGATGTTGGCTACACCTTC. Using reference TRBV7-2 and TRBJ1-2 for the parts outside the CDR3, the full variable domain is GAGVSQSPSNKVTEKGKDVELRCDPISGHTALYWYRQSLGQGLEFLIYFQGNSAPDKSGLPSDRFSAERTGGSVSTLTIQRTQQEDSAVYLCASSPDVGYTFGSGTRLTVV.

The CDR3 loop is CASSLRGGSGYEQYF. CDR3 bases: TGTGCCAGCAGCTTAAGGGGGGGCTCGGGATACGAGCAGTACTTC. The chain joins TRBV7-3 to TRBJ2-7; D possibly corresponds to TRBD2 (7 bases). Germline V gene data show CDR1 as SGHTA and CDR2 as FQGTGA. The CDR3 runs to 15 residues. Trimming removed 1 base at V and 4 bases at J, with 14 bases between.

The chain joins TRBV10-3 to TRBJ2-7; 7 bases are a match to TRBD1. The CDR3 totals 13 residues. V lost 10 bases to trimming and J lost 2 bases; unmatched junction nucleotides: 8. In germline, CDR1 is ENHRY, CDR2 SYGVKD. CDR3 amino acids: CATGGSLTYEQYF. DNA of the CDR3: TGTGCCACAGGGGGTTCCCTAACCTACGAGCAGTACTTC.

This clone was recorded only once. The chain uses TRBV13 and TRBJ1-2; D perhaps matches TRBD1 (6 bases). Germline V gene data show CDR1 as PRHDT and CDR2 as FYEKMQ (reference sequence). Trimming cost V 3 bases and J 4 bases, with 15 bases left between them. This CDR3 region has 15 residues. The CDR3 region is CASSLGGAASYGYTF. The CDR3 coding sequence is TGTGCCAGCAGCTTGGGGGGGGCAGCCAGCTATGGCTACACCTTC.